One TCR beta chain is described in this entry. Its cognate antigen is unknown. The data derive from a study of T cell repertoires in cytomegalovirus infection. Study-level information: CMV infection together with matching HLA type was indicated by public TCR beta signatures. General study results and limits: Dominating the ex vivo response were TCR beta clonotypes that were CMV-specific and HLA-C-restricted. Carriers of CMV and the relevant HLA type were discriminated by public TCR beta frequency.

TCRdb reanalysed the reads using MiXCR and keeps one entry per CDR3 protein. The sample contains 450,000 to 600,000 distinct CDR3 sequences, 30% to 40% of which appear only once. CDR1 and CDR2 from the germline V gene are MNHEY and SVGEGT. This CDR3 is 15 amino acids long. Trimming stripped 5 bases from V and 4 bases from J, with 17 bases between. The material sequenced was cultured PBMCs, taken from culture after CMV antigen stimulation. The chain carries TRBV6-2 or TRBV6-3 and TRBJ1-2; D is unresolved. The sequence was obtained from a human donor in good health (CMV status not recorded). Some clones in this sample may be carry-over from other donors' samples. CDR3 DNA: TGTGCCAGCAGTACCCTGAACAGCGAGCTCTATGGCTACACCTTC. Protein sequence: CASSTLNSELYGYTF.